This TCR beta chain was identified in a study of blood T cell repertoires in COVID-19. The method was immunoSEQ multiplex PCR; TCRdb's version includes in-frame clones alone and lacks a portion of them. Counted here are 250,000 to 350,000 clones, around 82% occurring once; the ten biggest clones make up 0.95% to 1.5%. The CDR3 has 13 amino acids. In germline, CDR1 is KGHSH, CDR2 LQKENI. Between the trimmed V and J ends, which lost 1 base and 4 bases, there was a span of 5 bases. Sequencing was performed on peripheral blood. The sequence was collected from a woman aged 50 to 60 with acute or convalescent COVID-19. The J gene is TRBJ1-3, the V gene TRBV18, with D hard to call. The chain's CDR3 is CASSPQQGNTIYF. CDR3 DNA: TGTGCCAGCTCACCACAACAAGGAAACACCATATATTTT.